This T cell receptor beta chain is drawn from a study of brain T cells in children with intractable seizures. Stated time point: blood from clinic visit 5 months post-surgery; TSC patient then seizure free. Patients received at least one anti-epileptic drug before surgery. The CDR3 extends over 18 amino acids. Germline CDR1 and CDR2: MGHDK and SYGVNS. The germline V and J ends were trimmed by 3 bases and 3 bases, with 22 bases remaining between them. Note on this clone: What it binds is unknown.

Generated by immunoSEQ multiplex PCR, the TCRdb table keeps only in-frame clones and is missing some. This table holds about 340,000 clones, about 93% found once. Study-wide results and caveats: Viral specificity was inferred only from CDR3 similarity; HCMV serostatus was unknown.

The TCR sequence derives from a boy under three years old with tuberous sclerosis and intractable seizures. This specimen consisted of peripheral blood, obtained less than 6 months after surgery. The chain is built from TRBV25-1 and TRBJ2-3, with D uncertain. The CDR3 spells CASSDAIGQSNRTDTQYF. CDR3 in DNA: TGTGCCAGCAGTGATGCGATAGGGCAGAGTAATAGAACAGATACGCAGTATTTT. The variable domain in full, with the rest retrieved from reference TRBV25-1 and TRBJ2-3, is EADIYQTPRYLVIGTGKKITLECSQTMGHDKMYWYQQDPGMELHLIHYSYGVNSTEKGDLSSESTVSRIRTEHFPLTLESARPSHTSQYLCASSDAIGQSNRTDTQYFGPGTRLTVL.